This T cell receptor (beta chain) appears in the sequencing data of a study of T cells and Merkel cell carcinoma outcomes. Whole-study findings and limits: Merkel cell carcinoma outcomes were reportedly predicted by repertoire and T-cell density.

Sequenced by immunoSEQ multiplex PCR; TCRdb stores in-frame clones only, minus some. The sample records fewer than 20,000 clones, around 87% being singletons. Details on this clone: The antigen remains unidentified.

The sample consisted of tumor tissue from Merkel cell carcinoma. The clonotype comes from a human donor with Merkel cell carcinoma.

CDR3 nucleotide sequence: TGTGCCAGCAGCGCCCCGGGACTAGCGAAAGAGACCCAGTACTTC. Its translation: CASSAPGLAKETQYF. The gene calls are TRBV5-6 and TRBJ2-5; 10 bases are shared with TRBD2. V was pared by 4 bases and J by 3 bases, with 6 bases of the junction left unmatched. CDR3 length: 15 amino acids. The germline gives CDR1 SGHDT, CDR2 YYEEEE.